This T cell receptor (beta chain) derives from a study of early T cells in non-severe SARS-CoV-2 infection. Study-wide context: Unsorted whole-blood RNA was sequenced in bulk, leaving chains unpaired.

Separate cDNA molecules each had unique molecular identifiers attached to them. TCRdb independently ran MiXCR on the 5' RACE reads; one entry per CDR3 protein. In the table there are under 75,000 distinct CDR3 sequences, around 14% of which are singletons. The CDR3 is 16 amino acids. The germline V gene encodes CDR1 LGHNA and CDR2 YNFKEQ. V lost 1 base and J lost 5; bases outside the gene matches: 5. This clonotype was counted a few times. The receptor's source is an adult who was a healthcare worker with PCR-confirmed SARS-CoV-2 infection or an uninfected control (not recorded which). V usage is TRBV4-2 and J usage is TRBJ2-3; TRBD2 matches at 11 bases. The sample taken for sequencing was whole blood. This chain's CDR3 is CASSQVSGRVEDTQYF. The DNA of the CDR3 is TGTGCCAGCAGCCAAGTTAGCGGGAGGGTTGAAGATACGCAGTATTTT.